This T cell receptor beta chain was identified in a study of blood T cell repertoires in COVID-19. As for the study in general: Samples representing acute and convalescent COVID-19 were sourced from the United States, Italy and Spain.

Per the original methods: The assay estimated nucleated cells by amplifying reference gene primers. Some clones are missing from TCRdb's copy, which holds only in-frame ones; the method was immunoSEQ multiplex PCR. Clonal size and the V and J genes are those of that table, whereas D and trimming came from the DNA. The sample lists around 240,000 clones, 91% occurring once. The ends were cut back, 8 bases at V and 4 bases at J, with 11 bases in the middle. The germline V gene has CDR1 LNHDA and CDR2 SQIVND (reference sequence). There are 12 residues in the CDR3. Adults between roughly 18 and 89 years of age took part from more than 20 US areas.

V gene TRBV19 combines with J gene TRBJ1-1; the D is unclear. Sample: PBMCs or T cells enriched from blood (not recorded which). The receptor comes from a human donor in a cohort exposed to, infected with or recovered from COVID-19 (not recorded which). The donor label of this sample is uncertain. The CDR3 region has the DNA TGTGCCAGTCAGGCAGGAAGCACTGAAGCTTTCTTT. It encodes CASQAGSTEAFF.